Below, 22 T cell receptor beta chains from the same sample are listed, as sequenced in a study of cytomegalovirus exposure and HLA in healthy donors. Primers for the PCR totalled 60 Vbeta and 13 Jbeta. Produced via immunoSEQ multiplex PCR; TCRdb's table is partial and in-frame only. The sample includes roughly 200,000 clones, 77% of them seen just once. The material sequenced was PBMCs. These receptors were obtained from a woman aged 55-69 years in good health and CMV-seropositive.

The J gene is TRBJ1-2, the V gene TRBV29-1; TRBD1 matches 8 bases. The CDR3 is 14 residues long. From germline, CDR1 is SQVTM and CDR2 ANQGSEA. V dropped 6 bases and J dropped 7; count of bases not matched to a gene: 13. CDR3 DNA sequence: TGCAGCGTGGAGGGAGGACAGGGCGCGGGTGGCTACACCTTC. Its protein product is CSVEGGQGAGGYTF.

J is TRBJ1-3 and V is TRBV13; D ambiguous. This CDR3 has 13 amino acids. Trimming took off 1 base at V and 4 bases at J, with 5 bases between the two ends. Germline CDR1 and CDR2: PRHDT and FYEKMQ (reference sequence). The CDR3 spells CASSLDRGNTIYF. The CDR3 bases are TGTGCCAGCAGCTTAGACAGAGGAAACACCATATATTTT. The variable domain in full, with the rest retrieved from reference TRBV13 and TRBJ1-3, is AAGVIQSPRHLIKEKRETATLKCYPIPRHDTVYWYQQGPGQDPQFLISFYEKMQSDKGSIPDRFSAQQFSDYHSELNMSSLELGDSALYFCASSLDRGNTIYFGEGSWLTVV.

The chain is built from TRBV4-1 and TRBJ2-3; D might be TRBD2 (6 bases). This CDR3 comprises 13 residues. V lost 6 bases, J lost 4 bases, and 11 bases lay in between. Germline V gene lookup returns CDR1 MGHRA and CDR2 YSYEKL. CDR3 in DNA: TGCGCCAGCAGGGGCCGACTAGCAGATACGCAGTATTTT. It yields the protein CASRGRLADTQYF.

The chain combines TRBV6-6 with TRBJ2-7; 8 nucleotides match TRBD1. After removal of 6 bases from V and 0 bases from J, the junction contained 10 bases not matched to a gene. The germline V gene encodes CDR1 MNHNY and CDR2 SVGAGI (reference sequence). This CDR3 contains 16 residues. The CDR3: CASSRPRTGSSYEQYF. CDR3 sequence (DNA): TGTGCCAGCAGCCGCCCTCGGACAGGGAGCTCCTACGAGCAGTACTTC.

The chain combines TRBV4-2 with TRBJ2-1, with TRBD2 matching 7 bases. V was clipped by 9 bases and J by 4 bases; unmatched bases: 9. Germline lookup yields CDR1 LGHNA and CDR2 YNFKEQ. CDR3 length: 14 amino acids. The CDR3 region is CARSTSASYNEQFF. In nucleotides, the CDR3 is TGTGCCAGGTCTACTAGCGCCTCATACAATGAGCAGTTCTTC.

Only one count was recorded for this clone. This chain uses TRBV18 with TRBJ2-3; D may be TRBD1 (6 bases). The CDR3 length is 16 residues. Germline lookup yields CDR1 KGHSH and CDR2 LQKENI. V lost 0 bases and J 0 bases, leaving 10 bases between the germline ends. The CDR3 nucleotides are TGTGCCAGCTCACCACCGCGGCAGGGGAGCACAGATACGCAGTATTTT. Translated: CASSPPRQGSTDTQYF.

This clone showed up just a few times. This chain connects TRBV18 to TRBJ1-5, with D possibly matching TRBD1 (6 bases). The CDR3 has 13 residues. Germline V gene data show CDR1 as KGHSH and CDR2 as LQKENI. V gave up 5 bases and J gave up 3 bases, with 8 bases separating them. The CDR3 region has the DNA TGTGCCAGCTCAGACAGGTCCAATCAGCCCCAGCATTTT. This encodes CASSDRSNQPQHF. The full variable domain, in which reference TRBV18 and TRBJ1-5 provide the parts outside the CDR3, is NAGVMQNPRHLVRRRGQEARLRCSPMKGHSHVYWYRQLPEEGLKFMVYLQKENIIDESGMPKERFSAEFPKEGPSILRIQQVVRGDSAAYFCASSDRSNQPQHFGDGTRLSIL.

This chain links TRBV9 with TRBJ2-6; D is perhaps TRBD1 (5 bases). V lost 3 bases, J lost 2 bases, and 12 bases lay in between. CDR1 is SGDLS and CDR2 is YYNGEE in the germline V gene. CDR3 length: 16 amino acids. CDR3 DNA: TGTGCCAGCAGCGGCCTCAGACAGACTGGGGCCAACGTCCTGACTTTC. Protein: CASSGLRQTGANVLTF.

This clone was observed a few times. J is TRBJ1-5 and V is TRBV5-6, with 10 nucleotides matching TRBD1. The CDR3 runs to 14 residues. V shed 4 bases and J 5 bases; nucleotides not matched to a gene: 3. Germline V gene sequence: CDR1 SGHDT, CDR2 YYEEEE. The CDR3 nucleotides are TGTGCCAGCAGCCGGACAGGGGGAGATCAGCCCCAGCATTTT. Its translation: CASSRTGGDQPQHF. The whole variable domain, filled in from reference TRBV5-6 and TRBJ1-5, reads DAGVTQSPTHLIKTRGQQVTLRCSPKSGHDTVSWYQQALGQGPQFIFQYYEEEERQRGNFPDRFSGHQFPNYSSELNVNALLLGDSALYLCASSRTGGDQPQHFGDGTRLSIL.

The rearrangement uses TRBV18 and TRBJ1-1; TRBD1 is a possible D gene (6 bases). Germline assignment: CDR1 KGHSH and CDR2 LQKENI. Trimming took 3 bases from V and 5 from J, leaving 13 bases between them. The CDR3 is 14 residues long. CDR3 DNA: TGTGCCAGCTCACCGGGGGGGCTTGTGACTGAAGCTTTCTTT. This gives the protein CASSPGGLVTEAFF.

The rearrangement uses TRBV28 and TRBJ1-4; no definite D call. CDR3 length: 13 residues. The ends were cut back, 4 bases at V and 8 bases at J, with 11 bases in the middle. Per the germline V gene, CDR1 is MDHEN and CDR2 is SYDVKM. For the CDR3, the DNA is TGTGCCAGCAGTTCTGGTGCGGTGGAAAAACTGTTTTTT. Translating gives CASSSGAVEKLFF.

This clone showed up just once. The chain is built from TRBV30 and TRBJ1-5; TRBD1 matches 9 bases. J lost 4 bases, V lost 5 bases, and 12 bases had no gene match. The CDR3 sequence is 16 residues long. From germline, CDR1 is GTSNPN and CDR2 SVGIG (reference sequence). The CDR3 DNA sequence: TGTGCCTGGGCCGGCACTGGACAGGGGTTGAATCAGCCCCAGCATTTT. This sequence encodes CAWAGTGQGLNQPQHF.

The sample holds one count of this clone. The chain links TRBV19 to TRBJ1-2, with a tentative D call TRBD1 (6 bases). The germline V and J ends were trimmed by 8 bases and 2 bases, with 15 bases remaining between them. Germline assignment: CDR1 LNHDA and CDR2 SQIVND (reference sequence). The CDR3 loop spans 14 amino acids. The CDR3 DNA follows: TGTGCCAGTCACCCATCAGGACAGAACTATGGCTACACCTTC. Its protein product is CASHPSGQNYGYTF. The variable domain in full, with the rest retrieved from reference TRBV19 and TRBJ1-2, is DGGITQSPKYLFRKEGQNVTLSCEQNLNHDAMYWYRQDPGQGLRLIYYSQIVNDFQKGDIAEGYSVSREKKESFPLTVTSAQKNPTAFYLCASHPSGQNYGYTFGSGTRLTVV.

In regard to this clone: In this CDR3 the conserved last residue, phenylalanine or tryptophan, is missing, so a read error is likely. In DNA, the CDR3 is TGTGCCAGCACCGAGGGCCTCCCCCGGACAGGTTATGGCTACACCCTC. As protein: CASTEGLPRTGYGYTL. The chain links TRBV28 to TRBJ1-2; the match to TRBD1 covers 7 bases. V shed 7 bases, J shed 5 bases, and the junction held 16 bases outside the gene matches. The CDR3 has 16 residues. The V gene's germline CDR1 is MDHEN and CDR2 SYDVKM.

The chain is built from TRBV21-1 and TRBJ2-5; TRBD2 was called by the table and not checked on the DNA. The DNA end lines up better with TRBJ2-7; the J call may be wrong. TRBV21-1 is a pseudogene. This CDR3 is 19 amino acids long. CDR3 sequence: CATLPGRGPSGRHVHEQYF. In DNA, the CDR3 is TGTGCCACCTTACCTGGGCGGGGGCCTAGCGGGAGGCATGTCCACGAGCAGTACTTC.

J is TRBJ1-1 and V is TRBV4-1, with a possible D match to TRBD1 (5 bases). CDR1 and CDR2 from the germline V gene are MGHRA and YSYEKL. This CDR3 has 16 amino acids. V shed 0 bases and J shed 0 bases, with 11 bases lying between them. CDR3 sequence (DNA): TGCGCCAGCAGCCAAGAGGGCGGGGCGTTGAACACTGAAGCTTTCTTT. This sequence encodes CASSQEGGALNTEAFF.

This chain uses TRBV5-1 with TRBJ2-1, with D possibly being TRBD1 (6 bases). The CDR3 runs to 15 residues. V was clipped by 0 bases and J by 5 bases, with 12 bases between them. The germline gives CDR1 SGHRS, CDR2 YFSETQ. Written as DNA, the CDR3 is TGCGCCAGCAGCTTGGTAGTTACAGGGAACAATGAGCAGTTCTTC. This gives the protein CASSLVVTGNNEQFF. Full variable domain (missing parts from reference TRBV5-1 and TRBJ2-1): KAGVTQTPRYLIKTRGQQVTLSCSPISGHRSVSWYQQTPGQGLQFLFEYFSETQRNKGNFPGRFSGRQFSNSRSEMNVSTLELGDSALYLCASSLVVTGNNEQFFGPGTRLTVL.

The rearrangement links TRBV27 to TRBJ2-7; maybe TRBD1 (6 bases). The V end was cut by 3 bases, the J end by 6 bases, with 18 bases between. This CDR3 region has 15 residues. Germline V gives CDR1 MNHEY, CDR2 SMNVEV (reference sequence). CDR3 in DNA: TGTGCCAGCAGTTTTTCCCAACAGGGCCGGAGCGAGCAGTACTTC. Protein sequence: CASSFSQQGRSEQYF.

Here the CDR3 reads CASSRNEEFYYEQYF. As DNA, the CDR3 is TGTGCCAGCAGTCGGAACGAGGAGTTCTACTACGAGCAGTACTTC. V and J are TRBV6-5 and TRBJ2-7; D is uncertain. This CDR3 spans 15 amino acids. Germline loops: CDR1 MNHEY, CDR2 SVGAGI. V was trimmed by 5 bases and J by 3 bases, leaving 17 bases between them.

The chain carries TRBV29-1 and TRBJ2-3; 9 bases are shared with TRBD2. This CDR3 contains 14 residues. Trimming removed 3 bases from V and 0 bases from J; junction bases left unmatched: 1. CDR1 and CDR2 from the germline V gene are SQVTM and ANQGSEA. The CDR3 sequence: CSVEAGGSTDTQYF. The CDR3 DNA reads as TGCAGCGTTGAGGCGGGAGGGAGCACAGATACGCAGTATTTT.

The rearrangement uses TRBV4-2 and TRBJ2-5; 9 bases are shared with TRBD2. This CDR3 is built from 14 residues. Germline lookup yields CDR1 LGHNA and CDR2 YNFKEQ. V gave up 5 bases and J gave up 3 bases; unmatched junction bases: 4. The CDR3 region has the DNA TGTGCCAGCAGCGAAGCGGGAGGTGAAGAGACCCAGTACTTC. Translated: CASSEAGGEETQYF.

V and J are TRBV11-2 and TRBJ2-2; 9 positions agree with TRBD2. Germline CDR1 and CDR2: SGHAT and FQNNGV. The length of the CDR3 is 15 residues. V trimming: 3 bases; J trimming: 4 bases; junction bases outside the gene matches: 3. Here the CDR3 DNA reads TGTGCCAGCAGCTTGCGGGGGGGCGGCACCGGGGAGCTGTTTTTT. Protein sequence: CASSLRGGGTGELFF.